These 5 T cell receptor beta chains were all obtained from the same sample, sequenced in a study of beta chain features in type 1 diabetes. Study-wide results and limits: In all four CD4+ subsets, TCRB CDR3 length was significantly, moderately reduced in type 1 diabetes.

The sequenced template was cDNA made from the entire isolated RNA. The data were produced by immunoSEQ multiplex PCR, yet TCRdb's version contains in-frame clones alone and is incomplete. The table shows around 600,000 clones, with roughly an eighth occurring only once. For these TCRs, the target antigens are not known. Sequenced input: naive CD4+ T cells from blood. The receptors were sampled from a man under 40 with type 1 diabetes.

This clone was recorded a few times. The chain uses TRBV30 and TRBJ1-6; TRBD1 matches at 8 bases. This CDR3 is built from 14 residues. The germline gives CDR1 GTSNPN, CDR2 SVGIG (reference sequence). The trim removed 4 bases at V and 7 bases at J, leaving 6 bases unmatched. As DNA, the CDR3 is TGTGCCTGGACTAAAAGGGACAGGAATTCACCCCTCCACTTT. Its protein is CAWTKRDRNSPLHF. The whole variable domain, remainder taken from reference TRBV30 and TRBJ1-6, is SQTIHQWPATLVQPVGSPLSLECTVEGTSNPNLYWYRQAAGRGLQLLFYSVGIGQISSEVPQNLSASRPQDRQFILSSKKLLLSDSGFYLCAWTKRDRNSPLHFGNGTRLTVT.

The rearrangement links TRBV30 to TRBJ1-2, with D possibly TRBD1 on 5 matching bases. Between the trimmed V and J ends, which lost 3 bases and 4 bases, there was a span of 12 bases. The CDR3 runs to 13 residues. Germline loops: CDR1 GTSNPN, CDR2 SVGIG (reference sequence). CDR3 residues: CAWSPGTVYGYTF. The CDR3, as DNA: TGTGCCTGGAGCCCCGGGACGGTCTATGGCTACACCTTC.

In this sample, this clone turned up a few times. The V and J genes are TRBV5-1 and TRBJ1-4; 9 bases line up with TRBD1. J was trimmed by 7 bases and V by 4 bases; bases with no gene match: 11. This CDR3 has 16 amino acids. Per the germline V gene, CDR1 is SGHRS and CDR2 is YFSETQ. The CDR3 loop reads CASSPSPTGGGEKLFF. In nucleotides, the CDR3 is TGCGCCAGCAGCCCGTCCCCGACAGGGGGAGGTGAAAAACTGTTTTTT.

This clone was counted a few times. The CDR3 DNA follows: TGTGCCAGCAGCTTAGGACAGGGGGTTCCCTACGAGCAGTACTTC. It specifies CASSLGQGVPYEQYF. This chain joins TRBV7-2 and TRBJ2-7, with TRBD1 matching 9 bases. Germline assignment: CDR1 SGHTA and CDR2 FQGNSA. With 1 base clipped from V and 2 bases from J, the junction kept 3 bases outside the gene matches. The CDR3 contains 15 residues.

CDR3 coding DNA: TGTGCGGTGGGTCGGGGGGGTTTGGAGACCCAGTACTTC. Its protein product is CAVGRGGLETQYF. V is TRBV7-6 and J is TRBJ2-5, with 8 bases aligning to TRBD2. The CDR3 is 13 amino acids. CDR1 is SGHVS and CDR2 is FNYEAQ in the germline V gene.